This TCR beta chain was sequenced in a study of Tregs in tolerant kidney transplant recipients. Overall study findings and caveats: Nucleotide sequences could not be compared across some patients' samples due to primer changes.

TCRdb's table, derived via immunoSEQ multiplex PCR, lists solely in-frame clones and lacks some. The sample consists of some 70,000 clones, about nine tenths of them appearing once. Looked up from germline, CDR1 is SEHNR and CDR2 is FQNEAQ (reference sequence). The CDR3 covers 15 residues. The V and J ends lost 4 bases and 5 bases respectively, with 16 bases between them. As regards this clone: What it recognizes is unknown.

This receptor was taken from a human donor who received a combined kidney and bone marrow transplant. The sample in question was CD8+ T cells from blood, obtained before the transplant. The chain recombines TRBV7-9 with TRBJ2-3; weak D call: TRBD1 (6 bases). Here the CDR3 reads CASSSGQRSLDTQYF. The CDR3, as DNA: TGTGCCAGCAGCTCCGGACAGCGCTCATTAGATACGCAGTATTTT.